This section outlines one T cell receptor beta chain sequence together with its context. What it binds is not known. The junction and the germline gene differ at one end; a read error may be behind it. This specimen belongs to a study of tumor and adjacent non-tumor tissue in lung cancer. Study outcomes and limitations: Normal lung showed higher cumulative top 100 clone frequency than tumor.

CDR3 length equals 14 residues. Germline lookup yields CDR1 SEHNR and CDR2 FQNEAQ (reference sequence). RNA was extracted from bulk tissue without any cell sorting. TCRbeta libraries were built with three rounds of nested PCR, modified from ARM-PCR. TCRdb independently ran MiXCR on the multiplex PCR reads; one entry per CDR3 protein. Seen here are about 80,000 distinct CDR3 sequences, 65% to 75% observed once, and the top ten hold 10% to 15%. The chain uses TRBV7-9 and TRBJ2-7; 8 bases align to TRBD1. What was sequenced was lung tumor tissue. The TCR was taken from a woman between 65 and 79 years old with non-small cell lung cancer. The CDR3 DNA reads as TGTACCAGCAGCTTATGTGGACAGGGATTCGAGCAGTACTTC. This sequence encodes CTSSLCGQGFEQYF.